This TCR beta chain appears in the sequencing data of a study of CD8 T cells in ankylosing spondylitis. Each TCR beta library was made by quantitative 5'-RACE that incorporated molecular barcodes. TCRdb passed the 5' RACE reads through MiXCR, listing each CDR3 protein once. The data contain around 9,100 distinct CDR3 sequences, under 6.5% of them seen just once; the ten biggest clones take up approximately 40%. Germline V lookup: CDR1 SGDLS, CDR2 YYNGEE. The CDR3 consists of 13 residues. Trimming removed 0 bases from V and 4 bases from J, with 8 bases in between. This clonotype appeared a few times. The chain has TRBV9 and TRBJ2-7; no clear D gene. Sequencing was carried out using blood, either unsorted or a sorted T cell fraction (not recorded which). The sequence was obtained from a female donor with ankylosing spondylitis or in good health (not recorded which). CDR3 nucleotides: TGTGCCAGCAGCGTAGGGGTTGGGTACGAGCAGTACTTC. It is translated as CASSVGVGYEQYF.